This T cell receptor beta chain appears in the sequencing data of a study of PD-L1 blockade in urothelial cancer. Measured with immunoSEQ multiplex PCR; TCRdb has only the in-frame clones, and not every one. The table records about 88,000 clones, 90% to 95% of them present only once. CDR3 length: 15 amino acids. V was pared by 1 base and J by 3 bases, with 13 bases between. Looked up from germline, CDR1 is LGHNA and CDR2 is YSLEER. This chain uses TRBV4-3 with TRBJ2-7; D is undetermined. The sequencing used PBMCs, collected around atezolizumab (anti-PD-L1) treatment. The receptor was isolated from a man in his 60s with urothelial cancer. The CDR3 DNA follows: TGCGCCAGCAGCCAAGGGTCGGGTTGGAGCTACGAGCAGTACTTC. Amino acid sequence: CASSQGSGWSYEQYF.